This entry lists 19 T cell receptor beta chains sequenced from one sample in a study of cytotoxic CD8 clonotypes in ibrutinib-treated CLL. Assay used: immunoSEQ multiplex PCR; TCRdb lists only in-frame clones, some missing. The sample carries over 140,000 clones, 65% to 85% recorded once. The input for sequencing was PBMCs, taken after 36 months of ibrutinib treatment. The receptors derive from a human donor with chronic lymphocytic leukemia.

This chain connects TRBV23-1 to TRBJ2-7; D unresolved. TRBV23-1 is reported as an ORF; its role is uncertain. CDR3 length equals 10 residues. Trimming took 11 bases from V and 1 from J, leaving 6 bases between them. The CDR3 DNA reads as TGCGCCCTAGGATCCTACGAGCAGTACTTC. Translated, it gives CALGSYEQYF.

This clone is a singleton in its sample. The chain combines TRBV18 with TRBJ2-7; TRBD2 matches at 10 bases. The trim removed 3 bases at V and 4 bases at J, leaving 9 bases unmatched. This CDR3 comprises 16 residues. Germline CDR1 reads KGHSH; CDR2 reads LQKENI. The CDR3 nucleotides read TGTGCCAGCTCACCCCCCGGGGGACTAGCGTTTTACGAGCAGTACTTC. Translated, it gives CASSPPGGLAFYEQYF.

The chain carries TRBV7-8 and TRBJ2-1; no definite D call. The CDR3 sequence is 12 residues long. Between the trimmed V and J ends, which lost 1 base and 11 bases, there was a span of 9 bases. Germline V gives CDR1 SGHVS, CDR2 FQNEAQ. Written as DNA, the CDR3 is TGTGCCAGCAGCTTAGAGGCTACTCAGCAGTTCTTC. Residues: CASSLEATQQFF.

The chain couples TRBV4-1 to TRBJ2-3; the match to TRBD2 covers 9 bases. CDR3 length: 17 residues. Germline assignment: CDR1 MGHRA and CDR2 YSYEKL. J was trimmed by 2 bases and V by 0 bases; bases with no gene match: 6. DNA of the CDR3: TGCGCCAGCAGCCAAGATCTTGCGGGGGGGTTCACAGATACGCAGTATTTT. Protein sequence: CASSQDLAGGFTDTQYF.

This chain links TRBV10-1 with TRBJ2-1, with TRBD2 matching 7 bases. The CDR3 sequence is 13 residues long. V lost 2 bases and J lost 15; bases outside the gene matches: 10. Germline-derived CDR1 and CDR2 are WNHNN and SYGVQD (reference sequence). For the CDR3, the DNA is TGCGCCAGCAGTGAGGAACCTAGGACTAGGTTGTTCTTC. This codes for CASSEEPRTRLFF.

This clone was seen only once. CDR3 DNA: TGTGCCAGCGGTCCAGCCTACGAGCAGTACTTC. Translated: CASGPAYEQYF. The gene calls are TRBV6-5 and TRBJ2-7; D is ambiguous. The germline V and J ends were trimmed by 8 bases and 2 bases, with 7 bases remaining between them. Germline V gene lookup returns CDR1 MNHEY and CDR2 SVGAGI. The CDR3 contains 11 residues.

The V and J genes are TRBV5-1 and TRBJ2-7; 8 bases line up with TRBD2. CDR1 and CDR2 (germline): SGHRS, YFSETQ. This CDR3 comprises 14 residues. Germline trimming cut 0 bases from V and 6 bases from J; bases unmatched to any gene: 5. CDR3 in amino acids: CASSLGAGVREQYF. CDR3 DNA: TGCGCCAGCAGCTTGGGAGCGGGAGTCCGCGAGCAGTACTTC.

Only one count was recorded for this clone. The chain recombines TRBV6-4 with TRBJ1-1, with 7 nucleotides matching TRBD1. J gave up 1 base and V 5 bases, and 1 base lay outside the gene matches. CDR1 and CDR2 from the germline V gene are MRHNA and SNTAGT. This CDR3 is built from 13 residues. CDR3 in amino acids: CASSRQGNTEAFF. CDR3 sequence (DNA): TGTGCCAGCAGTCGACAGGGGAACACTGAAGCTTTCTTT.

DNA of the CDR3: TGTGCCAGCAGCTTGATCCAGGGGTTTACTGAAGCTTTCTTT. Its translation: CASSLIQGFTEAFF. The J gene is TRBJ1-1, the V gene TRBV5-5, with a weak D call TRBD1 (6 bases). This CDR3 is 14 amino acids long. Trimming pared 1 base from V and 5 bases from J, leaving 12 bases between. CDR1 is SGHKS and CDR2 is YYEKEE in the germline V gene (reference sequence).

The chain joins TRBV6-5 to TRBJ2-1, with D perhaps TRBD2 (7 bases). The ends were cut back, 7 bases at V and 6 bases at J, with 19 bases in the middle. Germline values: CDR1 MNHEY, CDR2 SVGAGI. CDR3 length: 15 residues. CDR3 residues: CASTLGGGLSNEQFF. CDR3 sequence (DNA): TGTGCCAGCACATTAGGGGGGGGTCTTAGCAATGAGCAGTTCTTC.

The CDR3 nucleotides are TGTGCCAGCAGGACCCGCCACTACGAGCAGTACTTC. Residues: CASRTRHYEQYF. The J gene is TRBJ2-7, the V gene TRBV27; D remains ambiguous. The CDR3 is made up of 12 amino acids. The V gene lost 6 bases and the J gene lost 3 bases, with 9 bases spanning the gap. Germline-derived CDR1 and CDR2 are MNHEY and SMNVEV (reference sequence).

The V and J genes are TRBV7-2 and TRBJ2-5, with 7 positions matching TRBD1. This CDR3 contains 15 residues. The germline V gene encodes CDR1 SGHTA and CDR2 FQGNSA. J was trimmed by 5 bases and V by 8 bases; bases with no gene match: 14. In DNA, the CDR3 is TGTGCCAGCGCCAGAGGGGGACAGTCCACCGAGACCCAGTACTTC. Protein: CASARGGQSTETQYF.

This chain links TRBV6-1 with TRBJ2-3; perhaps D is TRBD1 or TRBD2 (6 bases each). From germline, CDR1 is MNHNS and CDR2 SASEGT. V shed 4 bases and J shed 2 bases, with 13 bases lying between them. The CDR3 sequence is 15 residues long. The CDR3 DNA reads TGTGCCAGCAGTGGGAGGGGGTCGACCACAGATACGCAGTATTTT. This gives the protein CASSGRGSTTDTQYF.

The gene calls are TRBV29-1 and TRBJ1-2, with D perhaps TRBD1 (5 bases). Germline V gene lookup returns CDR1 SQVTM and CDR2 ANQGSEA. The CDR3 has 12 residues. V lost 7 bases and J 2 bases, leaving 11 bases between the germline ends. The CDR3 region has the DNA TGCAGCGCTTACCGGGACAACTATGGCTACACCTTC. Its protein is CSAYRDNYGYTF.

The chain is built from TRBV4-1 and TRBJ1-3, with unresolved D. Germline lookup yields CDR1 MGHRA and CDR2 YSYEKL. The CDR3 has 17 amino acids. V lost 1 base and J 0 bases, leaving 13 bases between the germline ends. CDR3 region: CASSQGRGRSSGNTIYF. The CDR3 coding sequence is TGCGCCAGCAGCCAAGGGCGAGGACGGAGCTCTGGAAACACCATATATTTT.

This clone was seen a single time. V is TRBV5-1 and J is TRBJ2-5; 9 bases are shared with TRBD2. Germline V lookup: CDR1 SGHRS, CDR2 YFSETQ. The CDR3 has 16 amino acids. The V gene end was trimmed by 0 bases and the J gene end by 1 base; junction bases not matched to a gene: 4. The CDR3 protein is CASSLGGSGSQETQYF. DNA for the CDR3: TGCGCCAGCAGCTTGGGGGGTAGCGGGAGCCAAGAGACCCAGTACTTC.

The gene calls are TRBV6-1 and TRBJ2-7; 7 bases align to TRBD1. V trimming: 0 bases; J trimming: 4 bases; junction bases outside the gene matches: 6. Germline V CDR1 and CDR2: MNHNS, SASEGT. The CDR3 runs 15 residues. CDR3 coding DNA: TGTGCCAGCAGTGAAGCATACTGGGACAGTTACGAGCAGTACTTC. Encoded protein: CASSEAYWDSYEQYF.

The rearrangement uses TRBV7-9 and TRBJ2-7; maybe TRBD1 (6 bases). This CDR3 has 16 amino acids. Trimming took off 7 bases at V and 2 bases at J, with 21 bases between the two ends. Germline V gene sequence: CDR1 SEHNR, CDR2 FQNEAQ (reference sequence). CDR3: CASTRAGTTRTYEQYF. Here the CDR3 DNA reads TGTGCCAGCACCCGCGCTGGGACAACTCGAACCTACGAGCAGTACTTC. Full variable domain (outside the CDR3, taken from reference TRBV7-9 and TRBJ2-7): DTGVSQNPRHKITKRGQNVTFRCDPISEHNRLYWYRQTLGQGPEFLTYFQNEAQLEKSRLLSDRFSAERPKGSFSTLEIQRTEQGDSAMYLCASTRAGTTRTYEQYFGPGTRLTVT.

The genes are TRBV6-5 and TRBJ1-6; TRBD1 matches 8 bases. The CDR3 is 15 amino acids. Per germline, CDR1 MNHEY and CDR2 SVGAGI. V gave up 6 bases and J gave up 9 bases; unmatched junction bases: 10. The CDR3 bases are TGTGCCAGCAGCCTAACAGGGGGAAGTGGTTCACCCCTCCACTTT. Protein: CASSLTGGSGSPLHF.